Shown below are 29 T cell receptor beta chains from a single sample sequenced in a study of cytomegalovirus exposure and HLA in healthy donors. The PCR contained 60 Vbeta and 13 Jbeta primers. Only in-frame clones appear in the TCRdb table, and some are missing; sequencing was by immunoSEQ multiplex PCR. The data hold some 170,000 clones, with around 88% observed a single time. The source material was PBMCs. These TCRs come from a woman aged 30 to 39 in good health and CMV-seronegative.

The V and J genes are TRBV6-1 and TRBJ1-2; 8 bases align to TRBD1. CDR3 size: 17 residues. The V and J ends lost 0 bases and 8 bases, in that order; junction bases with no gene match: 14. Germline V gene sequence: CDR1 MNHNS, CDR2 SASEGT. CDR3 sequence (DNA): TGTGCCAGCAGTGAAGCGTTGATAGGACAGGGTTTGGACGGCTACACCTTC. It specifies CASSEALIGQGLDGYTF.

To note about this clone: One junction end disagrees with the germline gene, perhaps due to a read error. This same CDR3 is encoded by further DNA sequences in the sample. The chain joins TRBV27 to TRBJ1-6, with D tentatively TRBD1 (6 bases). This CDR3 contains 14 residues. Germline loops: CDR1 MNHEY, CDR2 SMNVEV (reference sequence). Here the CDR3 reads CASSHRDPNSPLHF. In DNA, the CDR3 is TGTGCCAGCAGTCACAGGGACCCTAATTCCCCCCTCCACTTT.

The chain has TRBV9 and TRBJ2-1; 11 bases match TRBD1. The CDR3 contains 15 residues. Losses at the gene ends were 3 bases for V and 4 bases for J; bases not matched to a gene: 3. Germline V CDR1 and CDR2: SGDLS, YYNGEE. The DNA for the CDR3 is TGTGCCAGCAGCGCGGGGGACAGGGGGTACAATGAGCAGTTCTTC. Translating it yields CASSAGDRGYNEQFF.

The chain links TRBV4-2 to TRBJ2-3, with D possibly matching TRBD2 (5 bases). From germline, CDR1 is LGHNA and CDR2 YNFKEQ. V was clipped by 0 bases and J by 1 base, with 14 bases between them. The CDR3 consists of 17 residues. The CDR3 loop is CASSQDFAAGGTDTQYF. As DNA, the CDR3 is TGTGCCAGCAGCCAAGATTTCGCGGCGGGCGGCACAGATACGCAGTATTTT.

The chain combines TRBV15 with TRBJ1-2; 9 bases align to TRBD1. The CDR3 contains 14 residues. In germline, CDR1 is LNHNV, CDR2 YYDKDF (reference sequence). Losses at the gene ends were 3 bases for V and 6 bases for J; bases not matched to a gene: 5. The DNA of the CDR3 is TGTGCCACCAGCAGGGTCGGGACAGGGAATGGCTACACCTTC. It codes for CATSRVGTGNGYTF.

J is TRBJ2-3 and V is TRBV4-3, with a tentative D call TRBD2 (6 bases). The CDR3 contains 15 residues. With 4 bases removed from V and 7 bases from J, the gap between germline ends came to 18 bases. Germline V gene data show CDR1 as LGHNA and CDR2 as YSLEER. The CDR3 nucleotides are TGCGCCAGCAGCCCTCGGGGAGGTCGTATGAATACGCAGTATTTT. Its translation: CASSPRGGRMNTQYF.

The J gene is TRBJ2-5, the V gene TRBV6-5; D is perhaps TRBD2 (6 bases). With the DNA end fitting TRBJ2-7 better, the J assignment may be wrong. This CDR3 has 15 residues. From germline, CDR1 is MNHEY and CDR2 SVGAGI. CDR3 in DNA: TGTGCCAGCAGTCCCCGGGGTCAAGCGGGCTACGAGCAGTACTTC. This gives the protein CASSPRGQAGYEQYF.

V gene TRBV18 combines with J gene TRBJ1-2; TRBD1 agrees at 8 bases. Looked up from germline, CDR1 is KGHSH and CDR2 is LQKENI. The CDR3 has 16 amino acids. Trimming took 1 base from V and 8 from J; bases not matched to a gene: 12. The CDR3 loop reads CASSPLLDRGLPGYTF. The CDR3 region has the DNA TGTGCCAGCTCACCACTCCTAGACAGGGGCCTCCCGGGCTACACCTTC.

The chain has TRBV6-1 and TRBJ2-5; maybe TRBD1 (6 bases). The end of the DNA aligns better with TRBJ2-7, so the J call may be wrong. The CDR3 is 15 amino acids. The germline CDR1 and CDR2 sequences are MNHNS and SASEGT. CDR3 bases: TGTGCCAGCAGTGAAGAGAGGACAGCCCCCTACGAGCAGTACTTC. Translated: CASSEERTAPYEQYF.

CDR3 nucleotide sequence: TGTGCCAGTAGTATTAAGGCTAGCGGCCTCACAGATACGCAGTATTTT. Its protein is CASSIKASGLTDTQYF. The chain recombines TRBV19 with TRBJ2-3, with 7 bases fitting TRBD2. V shed 3 bases, J shed 2 bases, and the junction held 8 bases outside the gene matches. CDR1 and CDR2 from the germline V gene are LNHDA and SQIVND (reference sequence). This CDR3 comprises 16 residues.

The J gene is TRBJ1-6, the V gene TRBV5-5, with 8 positions matching TRBD1. The junction had 2 bases not matched to a gene; V was cut back by 1 base and J by 8 bases. The CDR3 has 14 amino acids. Germline V gene data show CDR1 as SGHKS and CDR2 as YYEKEE (reference sequence). CDR3 region: CASSLTGGYSPLHF. For the CDR3, the DNA is TGTGCCAGCAGCTTGACAGGGGGATATTCACCCCTCCACTTT.

V is TRBV5-1 and J is TRBJ1-2; 7 nucleotides match TRBD1. This CDR3 spans 14 amino acids. Germline CDR1 reads SGHRS; CDR2 reads YFSETQ. J gave up 9 bases and V 0 bases, and 8 bases lay outside the gene matches. CDR3 sequence: CASSLGVQGSRYTF. The CDR3 DNA follows: TGCGCCAGCAGCTTGGGGGTACAGGGGAGCCGCTACACCTTC.

The rearrangement links TRBV7-9 to TRBJ1-6; 10 bases agree with TRBD1. The J segment lost 7 bases and the V segment lost 1 base, leaving 1 base of the junction unmatched. The germline V gene encodes CDR1 SEHNR and CDR2 FQNEAQ (reference sequence). The CDR3 sequence is 15 residues long. DNA for the CDR3: TGTGCCAGCAGCTTAGGGGACAGGGGAAATTCACCCCTCCACTTT. It encodes CASSLGDRGNSPLHF.

Worth noting for this clone: Distinct nucleotide sequences in the sample also encode this CDR3. This chain joins TRBV19 and TRBJ2-7; 9 nucleotides agree with TRBD1. Trimming at V came to 5 bases and at J to 2 bases, leaving 4 bases not matched to a gene. CDR3 length: 14 amino acids. Germline lookup yields CDR1 LNHDA and CDR2 SQIVND (reference sequence). The CDR3 nucleotides are TGTGCCAGTAGTCCTGGACAGGGGACCTACGAGCAGTACTTC. It specifies CASSPGQGTYEQYF.

V gene TRBV9 combines with J gene TRBJ1-1; TRBD1 agrees at 12 bases. The CDR3 contains 16 residues. J lost 6 bases, V lost 2 bases, and 8 bases had no gene match. Germline CDR1 reads SGDLS; CDR2 reads YYNGEE. CDR3 DNA: TGTGCCAGCAGCGTGGCTCCGGGACAGGGGGCCCCTGAAGCTTTCTTT. This codes for CASSVAPGQGAPEAFF.

This clone was counted a few times. This rearrangement joins TRBV5-1 to TRBJ2-2; no clear D. Looked up from germline, CDR1 is SGHRS and CDR2 is YFSETQ. The CDR3 consists of 15 residues. V was trimmed by 2 bases and J by 1 base, leaving 9 bases between them. CDR3 residues: CASSFNQMNTGELFF. In nucleotides, the CDR3 is TGCGCCAGCAGCTTCAACCAGATGAACACCGGGGAGCTGTTTTTT.

V usage is TRBV5-1 and J usage is TRBJ2-1; 13 bases line up with TRBD2. Germline CDR1 and CDR2: SGHRS and YFSETQ. The trim removed 2 bases at V and 6 bases at J, leaving 5 bases unmatched. CDR3 length: 16 amino acids. CDR3 sequence reads: CASSFPTSGRINEQFF. In DNA, the CDR3 is TGCGCCAGCAGCTTCCCGACTAGCGGGAGGATCAATGAGCAGTTCTTC.

V and J are TRBV7-8 and TRBJ1-2; D is possibly TRBD1 (6 bases). Trimming shortened V by 3 bases and J by 7 bases, and 18 bases separated the two germline ends. Looked up from germline, CDR1 is SGHVS and CDR2 is FQNEAQ. The CDR3 loop spans 15 amino acids. The CDR3 region is CASSFSLQGGGGYTF. The CDR3 bases are TGTGCCAGCAGCTTCTCCCTTCAGGGAGGGGGTGGCTACACCTTC.

The chain employs TRBV5-1 and TRBJ2-2; TRBD2 matches at 12 bases. The CDR3 is 16 amino acids. J gave up 3 bases and V 0 bases, and 0 bases lay outside the gene matches. The germline gives CDR1 SGHRS, CDR2 YFSETQ. The CDR3 bases are TGCGCCAGCAGCTTGGGGACTAGCGGGGACACCGGGGAGCTGTTTTTT. Protein: CASSLGTSGDTGELFF. Full variable domain (remainder filled in from reference TRBV5-1 and TRBJ2-2): KAGVTQTPRYLIKTRGQQVTLSCSPISGHRSVSWYQQTPGQGLQFLFEYFSETQRNKGNFPGRFSGRQFSNSRSEMNVSTLELGDSALYLCASSLGTSGDTGELFFGEGSRLTVL.

The chain links TRBV27 to TRBJ1-2, with 8 positions matching TRBD1. Germline V gives CDR1 MNHEY, CDR2 SMNVEV (reference sequence). After removal of 6 bases from V and 3 bases from J, the junction contained 9 bases not matched to a gene. The CDR3 runs to 15 residues. Written as DNA, the CDR3 is TGTGCCAGCAGCCGTGGGACAGGCGTTGACTATGGCTACACCTTC. It translates to CASSRGTGVDYGYTF.

The chain couples TRBV21-1 to TRBJ2-7; the D segment call TRBD1 is taken from the table without a DNA check. TRBV21-1 has pseudogene status. The CDR3 has 21 residues. The DNA for the CDR3 is TGTGCCAGCAGCATCCCCAGCAAGGGGGCGAGTTACCGGCCTCCACCCTACGAGCAGTACTTC. Its protein is CASSIPSKGASYRPPPYEQYF.

This chain links TRBV7-2 with TRBJ2-7, with 7 bases lining up with TRBD1. J was trimmed by 2 bases and V by 5 bases; bases with no gene match: 9. Germline loops: CDR1 SGHTA, CDR2 FQGNSA. The CDR3 spans 15 residues. CDR3 bases: TGTGCCAGCAGCGTATCCGGGACAGTAACCTACGAGCAGTACTTC. This translates into CASSVSGTVTYEQYF.

The genes are TRBV27 and TRBJ2-3, with a possible D match to TRBD1 (5 bases). Germline values: CDR1 MNHEY, CDR2 SMNVEV (reference sequence). The CDR3 contains 12 residues. V lost 6 bases to trimming and J lost 10 bases, with 14 bases between them. CDR3 loop: CASSLTGSSQYF. CDR3 DNA sequence: TGTGCCAGCAGCCTAACAGGCTCTTCGCAGTATTTT.

CDR3 loop: CASRPTGLADRTGANVLTF. CDR3 bases: TGTGCCAGCAGACCGACAGGACTAGCGGATCGTACTGGGGCCAACGTCCTGACTTTC. The genes are TRBV7-9 and TRBJ2-6; 10 bases fit TRBD2. The CDR3 spans 19 residues. Germline V gene sequence: CDR1 SEHNR, CDR2 FQNEAQ (reference sequence). Losses at the gene ends were 6 bases for V and 2 bases for J; bases not matched to a gene: 13.

The genes are TRBV5-6 and TRBJ2-5; 7 bases are shared with TRBD2. The germline V gene has CDR1 SGHDT and CDR2 YYEEEE. Losses at the gene ends were 5 bases for V and 2 bases for J; bases not matched to a gene: 12. This CDR3 spans 16 amino acids. The CDR3 spells CASRREPGLPQETQYF. The CDR3 DNA sequence: TGTGCCAGCAGACGAGAACCGGGACTACCACAAGAGACCCAGTACTTC.

The V call is TRBV5-1, the J call TRBJ2-1, with TRBD2 matching 16 bases. CDR1 SGHRS and CDR2 YFSETQ come from the germline V gene. The CDR3 totals 16 residues. With V trimmed by 0 bases and J by 8 bases, 2 bases remained unmatched. The CDR3 region is CASSLVGTSGGDEQFF. The CDR3 DNA reads TGCGCCAGCAGCTTGGTGGGGACTAGCGGGGGGGATGAGCAGTTCTTC.

This chain joins TRBV5-1 and TRBJ2-5; a weak D match, TRBD1 (6 bases). CDR1 is SGHRS, CDR2 YFSETQ, per germline. The CDR3 runs 15 residues. V dropped 3 bases and J dropped 1 base, with 13 bases sitting between them. This chain's CDR3 is CASSSRGGAQETQYF. CDR3 nucleotide sequence: TGCGCCAGCAGCTCCAGGGGTGGGGCCCAAGAGACCCAGTACTTC.

This chain links TRBV5-5 with TRBJ1-1; TRBD1 is a possible D gene (6 bases). Looked up from germline, CDR1 is SGHKS and CDR2 is YYEKEE (reference sequence). With 1 base removed from V and 5 bases from J, the gap between germline ends came to 12 bases. The CDR3 extends over 14 amino acids. The CDR3 loop reads CASSLNTGRTEAFF. The CDR3 nucleotides are TGTGCCAGCAGCTTGAACACAGGGAGAACTGAAGCTTTCTTT.

The rearrangement uses TRBV27 and TRBJ2-7; 7 bases line up with TRBD1. This CDR3 contains 13 residues. Germline trimming cut 5 bases from V and 1 base from J; bases unmatched to any gene: 2. CDR1 and CDR2 from the germline V gene are MNHEY and SMNVEV (reference sequence). In DNA, the CDR3 is TGTGCCAGCAGTCCGGGACAGTCCTACGAGCAGTACTTC. Protein: CASSPGQSYEQYF.